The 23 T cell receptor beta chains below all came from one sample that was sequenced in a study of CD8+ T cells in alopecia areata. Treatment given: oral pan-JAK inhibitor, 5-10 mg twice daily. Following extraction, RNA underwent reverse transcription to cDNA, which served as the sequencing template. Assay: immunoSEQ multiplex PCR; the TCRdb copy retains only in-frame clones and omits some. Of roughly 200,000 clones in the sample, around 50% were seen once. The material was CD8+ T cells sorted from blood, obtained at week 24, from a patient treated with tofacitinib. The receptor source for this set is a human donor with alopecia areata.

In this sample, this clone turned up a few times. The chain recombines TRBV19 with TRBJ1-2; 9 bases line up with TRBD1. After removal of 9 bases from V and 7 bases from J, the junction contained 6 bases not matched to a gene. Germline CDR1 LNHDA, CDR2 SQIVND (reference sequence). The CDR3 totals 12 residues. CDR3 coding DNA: TGTGCCAGCACCGGGACAGGGTTTGGCTACACCTTC. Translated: CASTGTGFGYTF.

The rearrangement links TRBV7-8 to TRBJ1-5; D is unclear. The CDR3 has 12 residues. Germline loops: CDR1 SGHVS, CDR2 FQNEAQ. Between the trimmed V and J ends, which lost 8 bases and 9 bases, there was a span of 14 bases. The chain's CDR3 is CASSPSRRPQHF. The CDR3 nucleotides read TGTGCCAGCTCTCCAAGTCGGCGGCCCCAGCATTTT.

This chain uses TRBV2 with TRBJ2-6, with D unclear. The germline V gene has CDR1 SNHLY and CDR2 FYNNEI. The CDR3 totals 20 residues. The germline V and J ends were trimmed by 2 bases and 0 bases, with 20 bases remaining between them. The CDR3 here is CASSEFGGQNSDSGANVLTF. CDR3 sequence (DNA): TGTGCCAGCAGTGAATTCGGCGGCCAAAATTCTGACTCTGGGGCCAACGTCCTGACTTTC.

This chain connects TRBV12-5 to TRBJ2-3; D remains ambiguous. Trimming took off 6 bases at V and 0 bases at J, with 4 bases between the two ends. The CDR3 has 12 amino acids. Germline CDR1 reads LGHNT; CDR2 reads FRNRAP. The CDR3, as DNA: TGTGCTAGTGGGGCAAGCACAGATACGCAGTATTTT. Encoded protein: CASGASTDTQYF.

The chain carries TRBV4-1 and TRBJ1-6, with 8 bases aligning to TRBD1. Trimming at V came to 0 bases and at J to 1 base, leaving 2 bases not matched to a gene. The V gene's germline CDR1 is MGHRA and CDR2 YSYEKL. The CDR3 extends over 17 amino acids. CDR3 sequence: CASSQDGQGSYNSPLHF. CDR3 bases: TGCGCCAGCAGCCAAGACGGACAGGGATCCTATAATTCACCCCTCCACTTT.

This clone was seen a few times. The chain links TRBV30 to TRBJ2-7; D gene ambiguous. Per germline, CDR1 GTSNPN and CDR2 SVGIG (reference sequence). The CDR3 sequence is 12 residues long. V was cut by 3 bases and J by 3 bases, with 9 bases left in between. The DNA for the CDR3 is TGTGCCTGGAGACCTCTCGACTACGAGCAGTACTTC. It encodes CAWRPLDYEQYF. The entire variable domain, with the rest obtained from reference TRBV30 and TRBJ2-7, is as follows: SQTIHQWPATLVQPVGSPLSLECTVEGTSNPNLYWYRQAAGRGLQLLFYSVGIGQISSEVPQNLSASRPQDRQFILSSKKLLLSDSGFYLCAWRPLDYEQYFGPGTRLTVT.

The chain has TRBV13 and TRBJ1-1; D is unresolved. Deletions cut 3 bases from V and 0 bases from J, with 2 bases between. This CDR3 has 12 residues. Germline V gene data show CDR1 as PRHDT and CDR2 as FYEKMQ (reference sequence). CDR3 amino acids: CASSLLNTEAFF. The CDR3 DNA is TGTGCCAGCAGCTTGTTGAACACTGAAGCTTTCTTT.

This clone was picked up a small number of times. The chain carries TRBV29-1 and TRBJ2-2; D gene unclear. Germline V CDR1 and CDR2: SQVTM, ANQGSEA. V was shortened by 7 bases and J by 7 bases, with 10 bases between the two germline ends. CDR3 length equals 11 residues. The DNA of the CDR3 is TGCAGCGGAGTCCTTCACGGGGAGCTGTTTTTT. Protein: CSGVLHGELFF.

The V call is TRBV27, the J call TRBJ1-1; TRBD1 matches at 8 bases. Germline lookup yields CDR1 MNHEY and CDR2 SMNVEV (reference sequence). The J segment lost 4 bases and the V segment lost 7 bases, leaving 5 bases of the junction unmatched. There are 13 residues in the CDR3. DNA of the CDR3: TGTGCCAGCACCTTTACAGGGGGCACTGAAGCTTTCTTT. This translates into CASTFTGGTEAFF.

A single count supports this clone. CDR3: CASSYLESREQYF. The CDR3, as DNA: TGTGCCAGCAGTTACTTGGAGTCTCGGGAGCAGTACTTC. The chain is built from TRBV6-5 and TRBJ2-7; no clear D. CDR1 MNHEY and CDR2 SVGAGI come from the germline V gene. Trimming left V 1 base short and J 7 bases short, with 11 bases between. This CDR3 comprises 13 residues.

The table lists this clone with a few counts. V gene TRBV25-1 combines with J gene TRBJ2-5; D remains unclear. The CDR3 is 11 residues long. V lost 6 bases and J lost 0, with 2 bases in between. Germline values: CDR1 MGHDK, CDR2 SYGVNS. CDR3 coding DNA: TGTGCCAGCAGGTACCAAGAGACCCAGTACTTC. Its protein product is CASRYQETQYF.

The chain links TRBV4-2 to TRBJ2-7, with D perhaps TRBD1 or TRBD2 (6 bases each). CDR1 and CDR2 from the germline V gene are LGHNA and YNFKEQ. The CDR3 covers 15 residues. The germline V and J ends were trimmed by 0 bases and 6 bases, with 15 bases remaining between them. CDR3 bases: TGTGCCAGCAGCCAAGAGTCGGGGGCGGTCAGCGAGCAGTACTTC. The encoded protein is CASSQESGAVSEQYF.

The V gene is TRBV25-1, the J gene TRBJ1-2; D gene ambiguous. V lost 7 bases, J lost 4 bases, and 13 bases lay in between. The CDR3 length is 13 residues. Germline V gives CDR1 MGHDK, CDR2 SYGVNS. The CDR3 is CASTHSGIYGYTF. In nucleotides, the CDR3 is TGTGCCAGCACCCATTCAGGAATCTATGGCTACACCTTC.

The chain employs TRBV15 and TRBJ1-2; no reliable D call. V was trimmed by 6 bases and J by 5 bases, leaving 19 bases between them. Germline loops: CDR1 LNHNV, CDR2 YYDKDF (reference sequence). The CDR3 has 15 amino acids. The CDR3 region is CATSPDKGVWYGYTF. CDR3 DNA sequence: TGTGCCACCAGTCCAGATAAAGGAGTTTGGTATGGCTACACCTTC.

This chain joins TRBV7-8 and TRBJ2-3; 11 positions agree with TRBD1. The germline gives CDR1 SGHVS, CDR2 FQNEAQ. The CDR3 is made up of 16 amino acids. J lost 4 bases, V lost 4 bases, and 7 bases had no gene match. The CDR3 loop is CASSSRTGGLSDTQYF. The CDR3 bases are TGTGCCAGCAGCTCAAGGACAGGGGGCCTTTCAGATACGCAGTATTTT.

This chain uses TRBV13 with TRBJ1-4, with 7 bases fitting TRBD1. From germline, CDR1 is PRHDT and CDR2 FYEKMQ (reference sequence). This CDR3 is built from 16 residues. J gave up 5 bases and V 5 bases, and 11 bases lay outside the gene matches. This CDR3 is CASSTPTGTSNEKLFF. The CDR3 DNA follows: TGTGCCAGCAGCACTCCGACAGGGACTAGCAATGAAAAACTGTTTTTT.

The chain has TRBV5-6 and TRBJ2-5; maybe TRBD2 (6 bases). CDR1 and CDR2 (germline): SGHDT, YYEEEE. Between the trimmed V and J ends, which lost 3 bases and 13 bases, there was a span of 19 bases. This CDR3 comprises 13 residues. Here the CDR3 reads CASSSTTRWGPYF. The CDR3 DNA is TGTGCCAGCAGCTCTACGACTAGGTGGGGCCCGTACTTC.

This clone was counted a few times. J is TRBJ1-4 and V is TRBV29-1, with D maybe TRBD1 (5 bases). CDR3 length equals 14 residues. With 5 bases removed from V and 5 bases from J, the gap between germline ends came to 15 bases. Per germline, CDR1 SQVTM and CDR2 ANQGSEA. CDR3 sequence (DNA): TGCAGCGTTCTGGGACCTCCTGAGAATGAAAAACTGTTTTTT. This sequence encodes CSVLGPPENEKLFF.

The CDR3 nucleotides are TGCGCCAGCAGCCAACAGGACGGGACAGGCGAGCAGTACTTC. This codes for CASSQQDGTGEQYF. The chain combines TRBV4-1 with TRBJ2-7; TRBD1 agrees at 8 bases. Germline V gene lookup returns CDR1 MGHRA and CDR2 YSYEKL. With 2 bases clipped from V and 6 bases from J, the junction kept 6 bases outside the gene matches. The CDR3 has 14 residues.

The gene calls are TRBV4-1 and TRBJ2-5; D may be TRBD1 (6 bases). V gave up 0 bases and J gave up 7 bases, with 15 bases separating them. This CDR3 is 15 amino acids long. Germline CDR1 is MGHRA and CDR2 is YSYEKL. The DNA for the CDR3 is TGCGCCAGCAGCCAAGATCAGGGGTCGGAACGGACCCAGTACTTC. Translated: CASSQDQGSERTQYF.

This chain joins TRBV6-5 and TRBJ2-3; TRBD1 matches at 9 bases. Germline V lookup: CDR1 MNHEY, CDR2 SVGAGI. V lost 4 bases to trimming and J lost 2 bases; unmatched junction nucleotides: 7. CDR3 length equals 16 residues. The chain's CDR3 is CASSFRDRAPTDTQYF. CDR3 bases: TGTGCCAGCAGTTTCCGGGACAGGGCTCCCACAGATACGCAGTATTTT.

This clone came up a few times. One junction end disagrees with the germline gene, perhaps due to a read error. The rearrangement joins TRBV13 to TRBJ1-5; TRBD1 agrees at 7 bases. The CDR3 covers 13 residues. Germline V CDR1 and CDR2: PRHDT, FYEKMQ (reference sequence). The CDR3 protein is CASSVGQDQPQHF. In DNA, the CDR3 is TGTGCCAGCAGCGTAGGACAGGATCAGCCCCAGCATTTT.

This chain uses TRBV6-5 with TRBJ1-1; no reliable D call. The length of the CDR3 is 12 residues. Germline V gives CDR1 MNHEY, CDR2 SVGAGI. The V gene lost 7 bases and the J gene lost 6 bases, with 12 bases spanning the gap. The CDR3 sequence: CASNTQGPEAFF. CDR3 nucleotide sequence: TGTGCCAGCAACACCCAAGGGCCTGAAGCTTTCTTT.